This record looks at one TCR beta chain sequence and its context. These data come from a study of blood T cell repertoires in COVID-19. Whole-study context: Italy, Spain and the United States were the sources of the convalescent and acute COVID-19 samples. PBMCs, B-cell-depleted T cells, or T cells were the source of the cDNA or gDNA that made up the material.

This CDR3 has 15 residues. V lost 3 bases and J 2 bases, leaving 12 bases between the germline ends. Germline V CDR1 and CDR2: SGDLS, YYNGEE. In the source study's methods: Amplifying reference gene primers gave estimates of nucleated cell counts. Sequencing was performed with immunoSEQ multiplex PCR; in TCRdb, only in-frame clones are kept and a portion is missing. The V and J calls and clone size come from that table; D and trimming were worked out from the DNA. This repertoire shows about 70,000 clones, approximately 77% found once; its top ten account for 0.83%. The specimen was peripheral blood. This chain joins TRBV9 and TRBJ2-1, with D possibly being TRBD2 (5 bases). This receptor was obtained from a woman in her sixties or seventies with acute or convalescent COVID-19. The CDR3 is CASSATTVPYNEQFF. The CDR3 nucleotides read TGTGCCAGCAGCGCGACTACGGTCCCCTACAATGAGCAGTTCTTC.